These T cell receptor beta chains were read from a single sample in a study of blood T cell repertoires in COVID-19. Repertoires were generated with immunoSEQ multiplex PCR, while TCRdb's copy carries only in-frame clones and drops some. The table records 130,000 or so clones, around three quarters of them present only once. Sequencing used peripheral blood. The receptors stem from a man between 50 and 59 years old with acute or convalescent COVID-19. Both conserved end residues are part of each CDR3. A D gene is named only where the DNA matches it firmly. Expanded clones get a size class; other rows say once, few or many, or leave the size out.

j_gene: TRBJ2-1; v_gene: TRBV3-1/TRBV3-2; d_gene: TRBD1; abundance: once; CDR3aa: CASSQATTGGSYNEQFF; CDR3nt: TGTGCCAGCAGCCAAGCAACGACAGGGGGGTCCTACAATGAGCAGTTCTTC
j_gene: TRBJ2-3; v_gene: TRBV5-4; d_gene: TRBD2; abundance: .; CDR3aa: CASSGQRGGATDTQYF; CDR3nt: TGTGCCAGCAGCGGACAGCGGGGGGGCGCCACAGATACGCAGTATTTT
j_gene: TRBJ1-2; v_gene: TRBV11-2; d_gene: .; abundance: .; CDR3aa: CASGMGRPVYGYTF; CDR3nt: TGTGCCAGCGGCATGGGCAGGCCTGTCTATGGCTACACCTTC
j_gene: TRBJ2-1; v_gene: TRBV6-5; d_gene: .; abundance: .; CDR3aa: CASSLQTSSYNEQFF; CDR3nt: TGTGCCAGCAGTTTACAGACCAGCTCCTACAATGAGCAGTTCTTC
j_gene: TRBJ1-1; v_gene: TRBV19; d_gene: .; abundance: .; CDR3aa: CASSKGLTNTEAFF; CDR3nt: TGTGCCAGTAGTAAGGGGTTGACGAACACTGAAGCTTTCTTT
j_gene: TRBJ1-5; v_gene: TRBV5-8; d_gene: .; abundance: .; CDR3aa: CASSLEGGDQPQHF; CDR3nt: TGTGCCAGCAGCTTGGAAGGCGGGGACCAGCCCCAGCATTTT
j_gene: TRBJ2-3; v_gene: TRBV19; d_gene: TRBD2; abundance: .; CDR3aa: CASSTGLAGRTDTQYF; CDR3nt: TGTGCCAGTAGTACAGGACTAGCGGGGAGAACAGATACGCAGTATTTT
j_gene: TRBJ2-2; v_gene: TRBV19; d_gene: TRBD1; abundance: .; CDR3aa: CASSHWTGMSTGELFF; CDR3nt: TGTGCCAGTAGTCACTGGACAGGGATGTCCACCGGGGAGCTGTTTTTT
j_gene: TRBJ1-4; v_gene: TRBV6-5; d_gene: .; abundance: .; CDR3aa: CASRPGQNSNEKLFF; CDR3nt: TGTGCCAGCAGGCCCGGACAGAATTCTAATGAAAAACTGTTTTTT
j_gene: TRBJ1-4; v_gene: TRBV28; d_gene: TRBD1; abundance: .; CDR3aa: CASSPLTGSGEKLFF; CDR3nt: TGTGCCAGCAGTCCCTTGACAGGGTCGGGGGAAAAACTGTTTTTT
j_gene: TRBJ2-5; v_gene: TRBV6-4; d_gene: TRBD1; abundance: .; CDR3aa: CASSDSALIDPGQGQNQETQYF; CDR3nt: TGTGCCAGCAGTGACTCGGCGTTGATAGATCCGGGACAGGGGCAAAACCAAGAGACCCAGTACTTC
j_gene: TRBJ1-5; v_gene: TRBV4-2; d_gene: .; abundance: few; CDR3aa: CASSQYGGNQPQHF; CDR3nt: TGTGCCAGCAGCCAATACGGCGGGAATCAGCCCCAGCATTTT
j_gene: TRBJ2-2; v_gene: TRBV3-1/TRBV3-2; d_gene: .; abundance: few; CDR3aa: CASSQFRNTGELFF; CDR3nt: TGTGCCAGCAGCCAGTTCCGGAACACCGGGGAGCTGTTTTTT
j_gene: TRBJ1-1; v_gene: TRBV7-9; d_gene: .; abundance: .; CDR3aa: CASSLDGGGSTEAFF; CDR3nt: TGTGCCAGCAGCTTAGACGGGGGTGGAAGCACTGAAGCTTTCTTT
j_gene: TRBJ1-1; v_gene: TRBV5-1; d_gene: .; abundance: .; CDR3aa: CASRQASKDTEAFF; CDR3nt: TGCGCCAGCAGACAGGCCTCAAAGGACACTGAAGCTTTCTTT
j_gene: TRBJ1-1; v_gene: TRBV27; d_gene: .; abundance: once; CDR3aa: CASSLSPVTMNTEAFF; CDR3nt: TGTGCCAGCAGTTTATCACCAGTAACTATGAACACTGAAGCTTTCTTT
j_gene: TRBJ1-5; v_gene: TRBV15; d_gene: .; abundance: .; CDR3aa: CATSRGTENQPQHF; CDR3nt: TGTGCCACCAGCAGAGGGACAGAGAATCAGCCCCAGCATTTT
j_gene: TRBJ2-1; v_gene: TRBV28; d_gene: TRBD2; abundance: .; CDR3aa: CASSLFLSNSGGAGNEQFF; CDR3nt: TGTGCCAGCAGTTTATTCCTTTCAAATAGCGGGGGGGCGGGCAATGAGCAGTTCTTC
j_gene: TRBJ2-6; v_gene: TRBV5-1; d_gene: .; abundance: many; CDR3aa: CASCISGSGANVLTF; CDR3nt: TGCGCCAGCTGTATTTCAGGCTCTGGGGCCAACGTCCTGACTTTC
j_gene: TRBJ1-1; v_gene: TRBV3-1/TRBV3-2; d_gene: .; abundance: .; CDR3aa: CASSQGTVRTAFF; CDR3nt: TGTGCCAGCAGCCAAGGGACAGTAAGAACGGCTTTCTTT
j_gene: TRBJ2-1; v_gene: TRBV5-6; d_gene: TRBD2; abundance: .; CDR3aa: CASSWGTREFF; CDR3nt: TGTGCCAGCAGCTGGGGGACTAGGGAGTTCTTC
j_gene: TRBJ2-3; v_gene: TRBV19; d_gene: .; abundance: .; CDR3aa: CASSISDSSTDTQYF; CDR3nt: TGTGCCAGTAGTATATCGGACAGCTCCACAGATACGCAGTATTTT
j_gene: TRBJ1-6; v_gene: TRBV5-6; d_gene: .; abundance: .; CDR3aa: CASSLPRVDSPLHF; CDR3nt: TGTGCCAGCAGCTTGCCCAGGGTGGACTCACCCCTCCACTTT
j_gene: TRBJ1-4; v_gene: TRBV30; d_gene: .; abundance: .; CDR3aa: CAWSPGQSNEKLFF; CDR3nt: TGTGCCTGGAGTCCCGGACAGAGTAATGAAAAACTGTTTTTT
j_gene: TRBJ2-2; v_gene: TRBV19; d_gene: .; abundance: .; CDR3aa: CASSIGTATVSTGELFF; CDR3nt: TGTGCCAGTAGTATCGGCACCGCGACAGTCTCCACCGGGGAGCTGTTTTTT
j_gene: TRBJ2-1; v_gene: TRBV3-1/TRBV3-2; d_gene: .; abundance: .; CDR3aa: CASSRSREGEQFF; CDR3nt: TGTGCCAGCAGCCGCAGCAGGGAAGGCGAGCAGTTCTTC
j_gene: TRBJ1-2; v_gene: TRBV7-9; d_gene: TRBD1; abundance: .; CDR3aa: CASSLVVQGTYGYTF; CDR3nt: TGTGCCAGCAGCTTAGTGGTACAGGGGACCTATGGCTACACCTTC
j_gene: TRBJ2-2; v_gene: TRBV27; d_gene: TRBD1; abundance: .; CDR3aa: CASSRTGIGELFF; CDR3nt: TGTGCCAGCAGCAGGACAGGGATCGGGGAGCTGTTTTTT
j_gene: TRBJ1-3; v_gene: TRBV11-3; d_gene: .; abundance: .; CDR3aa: CASSSRLDSGNTIYF; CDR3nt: TGTGCCAGCAGCTCTCGACTCGACTCTGGAAACACCATATATTTT
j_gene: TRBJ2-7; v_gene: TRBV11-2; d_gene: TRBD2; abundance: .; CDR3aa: CASSLAGGDYEQYF; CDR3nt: TGTGCCAGCAGCTTAGCGGGGGGGGACTACGAGCAGTACTTC
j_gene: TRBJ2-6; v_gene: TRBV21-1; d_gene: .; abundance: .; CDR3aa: CASSKVYRRGYSGANVLTF; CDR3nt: TGTGCCAGCAGCAAAGTGTATCGGCGGGGATACTCTGGGGCCAACGTCCTGACTTTC
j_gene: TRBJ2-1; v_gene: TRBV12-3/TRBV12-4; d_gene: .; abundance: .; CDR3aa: CASSFSGANEQFF; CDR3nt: TGTGCCAGCAGTTTCTCAGGGGCCAATGAGCAGTTCTTC
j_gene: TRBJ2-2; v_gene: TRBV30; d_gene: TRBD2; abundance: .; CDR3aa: CAWSDTGTRSAGELFF; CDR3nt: TGTGCCTGGAGTGATACCGGGACTAGAAGCGCCGGGGAGCTGTTTTTT
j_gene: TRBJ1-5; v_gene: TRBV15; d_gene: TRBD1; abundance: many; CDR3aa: CATSRGGTGLDQPQHF; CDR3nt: TGTGCCACCAGCAGAGGGGGGACAGGGCTGGATCAGCCCCAGCATTTT
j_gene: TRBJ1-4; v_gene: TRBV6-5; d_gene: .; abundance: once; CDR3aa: CASTGQGSIEKLFF; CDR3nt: TGTGCCAGCACCGGACAAGGTTCGATCGAAAAACTGTTTTTT
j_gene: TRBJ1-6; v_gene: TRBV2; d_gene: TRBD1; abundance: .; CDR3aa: CASSPQGAGNSPLHF; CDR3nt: TGTGCCAGCAGTCCCCAGGGGGCTGGGAATTCACCCCTCCACTTT
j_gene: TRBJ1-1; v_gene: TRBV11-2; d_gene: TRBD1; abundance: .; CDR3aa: CASSLSPGTENTEAFF; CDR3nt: TGTGCCAGCAGCTTATCCCCCGGGACAGAGAACACTGAAGCTTTCTTT
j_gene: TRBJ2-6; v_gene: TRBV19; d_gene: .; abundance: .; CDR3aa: CASSPHTTANVLTF; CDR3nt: TGTGCCAGTAGTCCACATACAACGGCCAACGTCCTGACTTTC
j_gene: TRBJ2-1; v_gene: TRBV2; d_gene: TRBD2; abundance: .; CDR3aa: CASRSSGGLDNEQFF; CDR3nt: TGTGCCAGCAGGAGTAGCGGGGGGCTCGACAATGAGCAGTTCTTC
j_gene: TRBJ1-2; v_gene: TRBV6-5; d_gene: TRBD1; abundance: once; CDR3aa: CASSPDRGSYGYTF; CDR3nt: TGTGCCAGCAGTCCGGACAGGGGTTCTTATGGCTACACCTTC
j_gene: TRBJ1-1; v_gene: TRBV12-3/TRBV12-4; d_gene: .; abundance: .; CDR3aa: CASSFHGATEAFF; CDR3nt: TGTGCCAGCAGTTTTCATGGGGCCACTGAAGCTTTCTTT
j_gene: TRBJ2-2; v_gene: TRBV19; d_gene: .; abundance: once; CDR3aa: CASGPRTGELFF; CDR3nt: TGTGCCAGTGGGCCGCGCACCGGGGAGCTGTTTTTT
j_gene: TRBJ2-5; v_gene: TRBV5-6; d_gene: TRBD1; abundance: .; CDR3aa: CASSTGQGKGETQYF; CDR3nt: TGTGCCAGCAGCACCGGACAGGGGAAGGGAGAGACCCAGTACTTC
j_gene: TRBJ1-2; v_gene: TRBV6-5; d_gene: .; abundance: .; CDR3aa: CASSVKGAASGYTF; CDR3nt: TGTGCCAGCAGCGTTAAAGGGGCTGCCTCTGGCTACACCTTC
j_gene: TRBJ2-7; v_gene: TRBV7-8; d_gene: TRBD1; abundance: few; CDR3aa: CASSLGQGAYEQYF; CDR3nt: TGTGCCAGCAGCTTAGGACAGGGGGCGTACGAGCAGTACTTC